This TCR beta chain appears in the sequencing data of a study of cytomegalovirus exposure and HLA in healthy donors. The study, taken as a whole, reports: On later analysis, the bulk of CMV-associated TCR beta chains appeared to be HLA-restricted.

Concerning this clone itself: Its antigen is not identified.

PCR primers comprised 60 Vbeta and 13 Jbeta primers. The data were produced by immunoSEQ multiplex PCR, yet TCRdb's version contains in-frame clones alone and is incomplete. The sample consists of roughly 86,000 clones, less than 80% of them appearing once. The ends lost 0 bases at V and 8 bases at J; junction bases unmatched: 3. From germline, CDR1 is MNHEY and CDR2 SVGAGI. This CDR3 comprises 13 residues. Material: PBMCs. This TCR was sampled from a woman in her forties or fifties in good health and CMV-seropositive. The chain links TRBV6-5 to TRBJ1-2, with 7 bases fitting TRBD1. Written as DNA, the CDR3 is TGTGCCAGCAGTTACTCGACAGGGAAAGGCTACACCTTC. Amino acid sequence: CASSYSTGKGYTF.